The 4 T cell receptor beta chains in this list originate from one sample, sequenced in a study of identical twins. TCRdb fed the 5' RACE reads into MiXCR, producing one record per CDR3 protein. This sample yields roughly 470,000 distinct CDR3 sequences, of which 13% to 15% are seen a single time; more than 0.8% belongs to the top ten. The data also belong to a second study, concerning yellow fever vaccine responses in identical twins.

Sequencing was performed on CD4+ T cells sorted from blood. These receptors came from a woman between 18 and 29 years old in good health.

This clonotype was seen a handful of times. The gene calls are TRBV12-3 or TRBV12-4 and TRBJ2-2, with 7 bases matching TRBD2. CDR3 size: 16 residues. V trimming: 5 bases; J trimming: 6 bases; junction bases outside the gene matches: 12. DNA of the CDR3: TGTGCCAGCAGTCCTTTGGGGCGGGAGAGTTCCGGGGAGCTGTTTTTT. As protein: CASSPLGRESSGELFF.

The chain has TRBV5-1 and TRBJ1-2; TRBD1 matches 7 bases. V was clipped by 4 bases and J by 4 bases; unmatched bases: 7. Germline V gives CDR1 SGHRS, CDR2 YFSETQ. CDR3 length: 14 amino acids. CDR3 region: CASSGGDRFYGYTF. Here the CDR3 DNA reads TGCGCCAGCAGCGGAGGGGACAGATTCTATGGCTACACCTTC.

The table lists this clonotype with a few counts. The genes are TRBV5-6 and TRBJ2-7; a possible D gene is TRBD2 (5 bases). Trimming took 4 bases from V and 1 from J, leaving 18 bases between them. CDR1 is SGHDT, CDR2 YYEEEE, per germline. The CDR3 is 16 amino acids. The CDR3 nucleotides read TGTGCCAGCAGCCTCCGGACTTTCTCCCCATCCTACGAGCAGTACTTC. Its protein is CASSLRTFSPSYEQYF.

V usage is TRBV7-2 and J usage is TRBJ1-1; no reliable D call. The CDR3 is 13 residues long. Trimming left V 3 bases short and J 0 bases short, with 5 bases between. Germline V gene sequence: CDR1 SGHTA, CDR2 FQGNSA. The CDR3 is CASSLMMNTEAFF. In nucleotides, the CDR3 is TGTGCCAGCAGCTTGATGATGAACACTGAAGCTTTCTTT.